These 8 T cell receptor beta chains came from one sample sequenced in a study of blood T cell repertoires in COVID-19. Generated by immunoSEQ multiplex PCR, the TCRdb table keeps only in-frame clones and is missing some. The top ten clones hold over 4% of a sample with fewer than 500,000 clones, approximately 90% of them seen once. What was sequenced was peripheral blood. The receptors stem from a woman aged 25 to 45 with acute or convalescent COVID-19.

A few counts support this clone. The chain is built from TRBV18 and TRBJ1-6; a weak D match, TRBD1 (6 bases). Germline CDR1 KGHSH, CDR2 LQKENI. Trimming removed 6 bases at V and 7 bases at J, with 19 bases between. The CDR3 length is 16 residues. The DNA of the CDR3 is TGTGCCAGCTCGGCCGATAAACAGGGCCTAAATTCACCCCTCCACTTT. Translation gives CASSADKQGLNSPLHF.

V usage is TRBV7-6 and J usage is TRBJ2-5, with unresolved D. This CDR3 spans 14 amino acids. Germline V gene data show CDR1 as SGHVS and CDR2 as FNYEAQ. With 1 base removed from V and 1 base from J, the gap between germline ends came to 7 bases. The CDR3 nucleotides read TGTGCCAGCAGCTTAGTATCGGGCCAAGAGACCCAGTACTTC. This encodes CASSLVSGQETQYF.

J is TRBJ2-5 and V is TRBV19, with TRBD1 as a possible D gene (6 bases). The CDR3 has 13 amino acids. The V end lost 7 bases, the J end lost 5 bases, and 14 bases lay between the germline ends. Germline V gene sequence: CDR1 LNHDA, CDR2 SQIVND (reference sequence). CDR3 region: CASNNVDSETQYF. CDR3 nucleotide sequence: TGTGCCAGTAATAACGTGGACAGTGAGACCCAGTACTTC.

This rearrangement joins TRBV30 to TRBJ2-7, with a tentative D call TRBD1 (6 bases). Germline V CDR1 and CDR2: GTSNPN, SVGIG (reference sequence). The germline V and J ends were trimmed by 8 bases and 2 bases, with 25 bases remaining between them. The CDR3 loop spans 16 amino acids. CDR3 in amino acids: CAGTRDNPRGAYEQYF. In DNA form, the CDR3 reads TGTGCCGGGACCCGGGACAACCCTCGGGGCGCCTACGAGCAGTACTTC.

This sequence joins TRBV5-1 and TRBJ1-4, with a possible D match to TRBD1 (6 bases). With 2 bases removed from V and 7 bases from J, the gap between germline ends came to 12 bases. Per germline, CDR1 SGHRS and CDR2 YFSETQ. This CDR3 region has 14 residues. CDR3 in amino acids: CASSLQRGGEKLFF. The CDR3, as DNA: TGCGCCAGCAGCTTACAGAGAGGGGGTGAAAAACTGTTTTTT.

The gene calls are TRBV7-6 and TRBJ2-2, with TRBD2 identical over 8 bases. V dropped 3 bases and J dropped 4; count of bases not matched to a gene: 7. The CDR3 is 16 residues long. Germline CDR1 is SGHVS and CDR2 is FNYEAQ. The CDR3 sequence: CASSFGSSGATGELFF. CDR3 nucleotides: TGTGCCAGCAGCTTTGGTAGTAGCGGGGCCACCGGGGAGCTGTTTTTT.

The chain joins TRBV19 to TRBJ1-2; unclear D gene. The CDR3 loop spans 14 amino acids. Trimming left V 3 bases short and J 8 bases short, with 16 bases between. Looked up from germline, CDR1 is LNHDA and CDR2 is SQIVND (reference sequence). The CDR3 loop reads CASSIQDRPGGYTF. The CDR3 DNA sequence: TGTGCCAGTAGTATCCAGGACCGCCCGGGGGGCTACACCTTC.

The chain links TRBV4-1 to TRBJ1-1, with D possibly being TRBD1 (5 bases). Germline lookup yields CDR1 MGHRA and CDR2 YSYEKL. Between the trimmed V and J ends, which lost 1 base and 4 bases, there was a span of 10 bases. The CDR3 is 14 residues long. Here the CDR3 DNA reads TGCGCCAGCAGCCAAGGAAGGGGTGGCACTGAAGCTTTCTTT. This codes for CASSQGRGGTEAFF.